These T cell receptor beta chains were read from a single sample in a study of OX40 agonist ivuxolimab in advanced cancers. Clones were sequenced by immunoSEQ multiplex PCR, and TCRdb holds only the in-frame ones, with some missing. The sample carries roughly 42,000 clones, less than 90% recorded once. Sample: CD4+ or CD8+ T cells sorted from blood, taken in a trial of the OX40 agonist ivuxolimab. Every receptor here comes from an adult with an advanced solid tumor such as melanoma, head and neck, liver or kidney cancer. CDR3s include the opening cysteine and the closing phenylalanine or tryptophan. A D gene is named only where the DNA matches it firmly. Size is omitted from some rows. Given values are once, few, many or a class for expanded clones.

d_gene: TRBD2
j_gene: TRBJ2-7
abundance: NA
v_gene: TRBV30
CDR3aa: CAWSGLSGGIFSYEQYF
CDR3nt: TGTGCCTGGAGTGGACTCAGCGGGGGCATCTTCTCCTACGAGCAGTACTTC

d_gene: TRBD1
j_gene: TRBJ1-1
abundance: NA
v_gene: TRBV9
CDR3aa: CASSVATGGTEAFF
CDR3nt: TGTGCCAGCAGCGTAGCCACAGGGGGCACTGAAGCTTTCTTT

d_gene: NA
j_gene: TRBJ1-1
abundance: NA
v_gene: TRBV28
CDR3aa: CASREQGSANTEAFF
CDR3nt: TGTGCCAGCAGAGAACAGGGATCGGCGAACACTGAAGCTTTCTTT

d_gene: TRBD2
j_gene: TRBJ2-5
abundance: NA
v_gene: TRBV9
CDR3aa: CASSVGGGSLETQYF
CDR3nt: TGTGCCAGCAGCGTAGGTGGCGGGAGTTTGGAGACCCAGTACTTC

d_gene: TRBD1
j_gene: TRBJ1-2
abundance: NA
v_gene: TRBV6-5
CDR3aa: CASSYGGQGGYTF
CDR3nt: TGTGCCAGCAGTTACGGGGGACAGGGTGGCTACACCTTC

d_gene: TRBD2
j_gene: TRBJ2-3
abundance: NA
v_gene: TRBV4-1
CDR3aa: CASSALAGGGNTQYF
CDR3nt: TGCGCCAGCAGCGCACTAGCGGGAGGGGGTAATACGCAGTATTTT

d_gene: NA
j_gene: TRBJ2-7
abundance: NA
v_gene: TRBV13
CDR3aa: CASSPRGGYEQYF
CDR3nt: TGTGCCAGCAGCCCAAGGGGCGGCTACGAGCAGTACTTC

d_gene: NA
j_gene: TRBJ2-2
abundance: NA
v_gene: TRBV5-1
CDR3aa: CASSLGAGELFF
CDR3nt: TGCGCCAGCAGCTTGGGCGCGGGGGAGCTGTTTTTT

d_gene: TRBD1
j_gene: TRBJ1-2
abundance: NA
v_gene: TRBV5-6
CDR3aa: CASLSPGGGYTF
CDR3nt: TGTGCCAGCCTCTCCCCAGGGGGTGGCTACACCTTC

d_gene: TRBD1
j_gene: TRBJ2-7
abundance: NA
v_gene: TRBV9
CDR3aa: CASSAWTGGSYEQYF
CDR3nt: TGTGCCAGCAGCGCCTGGACAGGGGGGTCCTACGAGCAGTACTTC

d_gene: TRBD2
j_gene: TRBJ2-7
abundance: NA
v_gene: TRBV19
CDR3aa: CASSMRLAGAAYEQYF
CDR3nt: TGTGCCAGTAGTATGAGACTAGCGGGGGCCGCGTACGAGCAGTACTTC

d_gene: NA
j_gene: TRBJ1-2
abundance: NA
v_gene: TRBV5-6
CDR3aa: CASSRVREATGGYTF
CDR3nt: TGTGCCAGCAGCCGAGTAAGGGAAGCGACGGGCGGCTACACCTTC

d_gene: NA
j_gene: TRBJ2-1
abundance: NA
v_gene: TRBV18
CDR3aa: CASSPPSWQSSYNEQFF
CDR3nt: TGTGCCAGCTCACCACCGTCCTGGCAGAGCTCCTACAATGAGCAGTTCTTC

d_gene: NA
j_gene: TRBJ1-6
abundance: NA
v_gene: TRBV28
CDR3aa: CASSLTGPGSPLHF
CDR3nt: TGTGCCAGCAGTTTAACGGGGCCGGGGTCACCCCTCCACTTT

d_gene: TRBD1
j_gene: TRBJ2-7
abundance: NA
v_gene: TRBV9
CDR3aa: CASSVGQGAEQYF
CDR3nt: TGTGCCAGCAGCGTGGGACAGGGAGCCGAGCAGTACTTC

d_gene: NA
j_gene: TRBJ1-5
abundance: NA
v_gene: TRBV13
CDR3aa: CASSNRVGNQPQHF
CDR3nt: TGTGCCAGCAGCAACAGGGTAGGCAATCAGCCCCAGCATTTT

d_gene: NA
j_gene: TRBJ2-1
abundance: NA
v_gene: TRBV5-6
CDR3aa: CASSLGADEQFF
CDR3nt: TGTGCCAGCAGCCTGGGTGCCGATGAGCAGTTCTTC

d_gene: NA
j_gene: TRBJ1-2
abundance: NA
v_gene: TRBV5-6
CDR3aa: CASSLNWGRDGYTF
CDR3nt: TGTGCCAGCAGCTTGAATTGGGGAAGGGATGGCTACACCTTC

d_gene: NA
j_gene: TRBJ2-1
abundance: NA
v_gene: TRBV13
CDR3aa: CASSLGGRSSYNEQFF
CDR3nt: TGTGCCAGCAGCTTAGGGGGGCGCAGCTCCTACAATGAGCAGTTCTTC

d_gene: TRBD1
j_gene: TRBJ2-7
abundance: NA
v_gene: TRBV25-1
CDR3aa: CASSEGTGYEQYF
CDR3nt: TGTGCCAGCAGTGAAGGGACAGGGTATGAGCAGTACTTC

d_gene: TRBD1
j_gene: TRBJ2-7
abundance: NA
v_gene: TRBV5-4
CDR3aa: CASSQDRGIYEQYF
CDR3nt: TGTGCCAGCAGCCAGGACAGGGGGATCTACGAGCAGTACTTC

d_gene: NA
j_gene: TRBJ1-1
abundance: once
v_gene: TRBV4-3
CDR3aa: CASSQVWLGDEAFF
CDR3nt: TGCGCCAGCAGCCAAGTTTGGTTGGGGGATGAAGCTTTCTTT

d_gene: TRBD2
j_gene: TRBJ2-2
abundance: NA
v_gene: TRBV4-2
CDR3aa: CASSQGLISGGATGELFF
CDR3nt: TGTGCCAGCAGCCAAGGCCTAATTAGCGGGGGGGCCACCGGGGAGCTGTTTTTT

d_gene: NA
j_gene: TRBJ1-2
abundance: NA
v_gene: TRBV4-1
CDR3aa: CASSQYSGQVYGYTF
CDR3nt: TGCGCCAGCAGCCAGTACAGCGGGCAGGTCTATGGCTACACCTTC

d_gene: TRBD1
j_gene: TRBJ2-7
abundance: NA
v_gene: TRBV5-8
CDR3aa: CASSPGTGDHYEQYF
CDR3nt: TGTGCCAGCAGCCCCGGGACAGGGGACCACTACGAGCAGTACTTC

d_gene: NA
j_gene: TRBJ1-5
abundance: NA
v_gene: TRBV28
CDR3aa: CASSLSGSNQPQHF
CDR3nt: TGTGCCAGCAGTTTATCGGGGAGTAATCAGCCCCAGCATTTT

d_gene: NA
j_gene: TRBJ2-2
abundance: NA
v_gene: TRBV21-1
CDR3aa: CASSNWGLPYTGELFF
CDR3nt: TGTGCCAGCAGCAATTGGGGACTCCCCTACACCGGGGAGCTGTTTTTT

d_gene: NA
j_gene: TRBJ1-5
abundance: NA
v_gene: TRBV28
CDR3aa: CASSLTAIRPQHF
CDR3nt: TGTGCCAGCAGTTTAACAGCAATACGGCCCCAGCATTTT

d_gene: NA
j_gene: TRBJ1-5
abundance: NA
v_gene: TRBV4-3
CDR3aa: CASSQGSGRNQPQHF
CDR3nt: TGCGCCAGCAGCCAAGGGTCGGGTCGCAATCAGCCCCAGCATTTT

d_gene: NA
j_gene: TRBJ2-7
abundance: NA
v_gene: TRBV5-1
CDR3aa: CASRTWAGPSNEQYF
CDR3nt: TGCGCCAGCAGGACCTGGGCAGGGCCTTCGAACGAGCAGTACTTC

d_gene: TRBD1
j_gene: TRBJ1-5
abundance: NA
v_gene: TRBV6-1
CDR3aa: CASRSMTGGNQPQHF
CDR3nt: TGTGCCAGCAGGTCGATGACAGGGGGAAATCAGCCCCAGCATTTT

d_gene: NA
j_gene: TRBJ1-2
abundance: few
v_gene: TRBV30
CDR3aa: CAWGQNYGYTF
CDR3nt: TGTGCCTGGGGACAGAACTATGGCTACACCTTC

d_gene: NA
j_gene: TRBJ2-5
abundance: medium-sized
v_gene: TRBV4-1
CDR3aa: CASSSSDGPIQETQYF
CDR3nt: TGCGCCAGCAGCTCGAGCGACGGCCCGATCCAAGAGACCCAGTACTTC

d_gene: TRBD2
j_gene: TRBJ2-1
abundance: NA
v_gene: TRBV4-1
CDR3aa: CASSQKAGGSYNEQFF
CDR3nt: TGCGCCAGCAGCCAAAAAGCGGGGGGTTCCTACAATGAGCAGTTCTTC

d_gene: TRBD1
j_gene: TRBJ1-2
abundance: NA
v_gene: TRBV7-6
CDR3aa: CASSPGTGDYGYTF
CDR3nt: TGTGCCAGCAGCCCCGGGACAGGGGACTATGGCTACACCTTC

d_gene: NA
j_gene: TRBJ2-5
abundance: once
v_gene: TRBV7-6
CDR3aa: CASSNTVGGYQETQYF
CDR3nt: TGTGCCAGCAGCAATACGGTAGGGGGATACCAAGAGACCCAGTACTTC

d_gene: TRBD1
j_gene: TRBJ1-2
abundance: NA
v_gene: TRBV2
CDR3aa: CASSEGGQARYGYTF
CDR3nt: TGTGCCAGCAGTGAGGGGGGACAGGCCCGCTATGGCTACACCTTC

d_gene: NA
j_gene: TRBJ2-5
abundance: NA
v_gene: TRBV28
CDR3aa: CASSEFEETQYF
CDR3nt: TGTGCCAGCAGTGAGTTCGAAGAGACCCAGTACTTC

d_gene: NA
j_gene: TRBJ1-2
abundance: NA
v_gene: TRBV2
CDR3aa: CASSDNYGYTF
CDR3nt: TGTGCCAGCAGTGATAATTATGGCTACACCTTC

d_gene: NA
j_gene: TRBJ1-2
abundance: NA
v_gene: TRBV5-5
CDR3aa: CASSLGGGRAGYTF
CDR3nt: TGTGCCAGCAGCCTCGGTGGGGGGCGCGCGGGCTACACCTTC

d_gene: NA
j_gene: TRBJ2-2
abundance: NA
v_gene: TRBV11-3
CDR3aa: CASSLGAGELFF
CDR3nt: TGTGCCAGCAGCTTAGGGGCCGGGGAGCTGTTTTTT

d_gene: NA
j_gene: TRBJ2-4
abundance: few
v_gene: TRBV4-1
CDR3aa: CASSPREAKNIQYF
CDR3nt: TGCGCCAGCAGCCCACGGGAAGCCAAAAACATTCAGTACTTC

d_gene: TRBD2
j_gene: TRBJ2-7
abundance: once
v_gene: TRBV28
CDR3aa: CASSLAGVKKDEQYF
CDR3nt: TGTGCCAGCAGTTTGGCGGGAGTTAAAAAAGACGAGCAGTACTTC

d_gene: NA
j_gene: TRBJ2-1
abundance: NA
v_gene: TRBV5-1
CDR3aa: CASSFGNAEQFF
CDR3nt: TGCGCCAGCAGCTTTGGAAATGCTGAGCAGTTCTTC

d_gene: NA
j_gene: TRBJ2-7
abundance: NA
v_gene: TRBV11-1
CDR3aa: CASSLGGSTYEQYF
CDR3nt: TGTGCCAGCAGCTTAGGAGGGAGCACCTACGAGCAGTACTTC

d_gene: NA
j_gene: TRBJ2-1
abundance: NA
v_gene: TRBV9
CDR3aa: CASSVEQGSYNEQFF
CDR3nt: TGTGCCAGCAGCGTAGAACAAGGCTCCTACAATGAGCAGTTCTTC

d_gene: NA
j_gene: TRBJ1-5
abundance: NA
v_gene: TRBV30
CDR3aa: CAWRPWGSNQPQHF
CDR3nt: TGTGCCTGGAGGCCATGGGGGAGCAATCAGCCCCAGCATTTT

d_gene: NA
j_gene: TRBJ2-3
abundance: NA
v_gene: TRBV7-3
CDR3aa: CASSRRDGYTDTQYF
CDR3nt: TGTGCCAGCAGCCGCCGGGACGGATACACAGATACGCAGTATTTT

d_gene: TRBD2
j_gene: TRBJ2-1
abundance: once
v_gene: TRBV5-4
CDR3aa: CASLAGVNEQFF
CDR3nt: TGTGCCAGCTTAGCGGGGGTGAATGAGCAGTTCTTC

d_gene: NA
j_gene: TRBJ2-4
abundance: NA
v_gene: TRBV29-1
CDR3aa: CSARGLGEGNIQYF
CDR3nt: TGCAGCGCCCGGGGACTTGGGGAAGGAAACATTCAGTACTTC

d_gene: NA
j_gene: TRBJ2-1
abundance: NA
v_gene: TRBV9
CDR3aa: CASSAGVGYNEQFF
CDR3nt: TGTGCCAGCAGCGCAGGGGTTGGCTACAATGAGCAGTTCTTC